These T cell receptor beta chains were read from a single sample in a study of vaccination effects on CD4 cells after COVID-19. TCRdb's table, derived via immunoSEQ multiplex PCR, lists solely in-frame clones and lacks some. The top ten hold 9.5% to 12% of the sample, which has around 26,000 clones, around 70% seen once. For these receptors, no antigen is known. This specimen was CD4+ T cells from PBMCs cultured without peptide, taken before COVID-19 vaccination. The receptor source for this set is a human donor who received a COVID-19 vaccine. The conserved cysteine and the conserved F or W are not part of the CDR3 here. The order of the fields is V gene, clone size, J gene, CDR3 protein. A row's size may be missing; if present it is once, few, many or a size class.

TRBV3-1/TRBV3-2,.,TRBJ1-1,ASSSYDLNTEAF
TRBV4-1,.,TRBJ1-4,ASSQELVGPLALF
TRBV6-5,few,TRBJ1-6,ASGQGYNSPLH
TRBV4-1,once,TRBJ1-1,ASSQPDSRRTEAF
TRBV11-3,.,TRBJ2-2,ASSPRTSGSAGELF
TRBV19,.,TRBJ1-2,ASSIGDRNYGYT
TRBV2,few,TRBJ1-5,ASRNRASSNQPQH
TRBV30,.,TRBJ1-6,AFTTGTGNSPLH
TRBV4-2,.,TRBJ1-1,ASSQDYLWGPTEAF
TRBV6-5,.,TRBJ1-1,ASSFPGGGTEAF
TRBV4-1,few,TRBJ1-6,ASSHVGFRDLGSPLH
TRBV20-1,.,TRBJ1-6,SASGEGGNSPLH
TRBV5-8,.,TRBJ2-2,ASSVTYGDSNTGELF
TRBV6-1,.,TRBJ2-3,ASSELAGSTDTQY
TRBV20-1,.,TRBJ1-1,SARILEAF
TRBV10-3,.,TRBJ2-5,ASGQIKGETQY
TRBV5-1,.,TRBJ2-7,ASSDRGGPTSYEQY
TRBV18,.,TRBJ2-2,ASSPPFPNTGELF
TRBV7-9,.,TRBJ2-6,ASSKRGAGANVLT
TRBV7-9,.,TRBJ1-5,ASSTRGGGGRERNQPQH
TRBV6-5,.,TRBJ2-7,ASRSNRWLSYEQY
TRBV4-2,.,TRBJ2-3,ASPGQLQKPTDTQY
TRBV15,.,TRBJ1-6,ATSRPTYPNSPLH
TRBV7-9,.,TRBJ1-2,ASSSPGEPNYGYT
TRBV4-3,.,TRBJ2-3,ASSQRGARDTQY
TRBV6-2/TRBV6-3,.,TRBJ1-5,ASSYSGQGTPGNQPQH
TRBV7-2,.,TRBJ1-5,ASSWGGNQPQH
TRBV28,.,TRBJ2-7,ASGTYEQY
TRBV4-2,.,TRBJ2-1,ASSQVEGEKF
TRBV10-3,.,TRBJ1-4,AITGTNEKLF
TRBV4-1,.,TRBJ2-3,ASSQVSRTDTQY
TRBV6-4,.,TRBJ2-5,ASSKNPGETQY
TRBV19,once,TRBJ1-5,ASSNRVSNQPQH
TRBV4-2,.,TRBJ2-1,ASSQAMANEQF
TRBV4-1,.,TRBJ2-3,ASSQVSPRGTTDTQY
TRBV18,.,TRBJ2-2,ASSLNRDWTGELF
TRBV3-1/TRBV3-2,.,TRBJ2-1,ASSQVASLRNEQF
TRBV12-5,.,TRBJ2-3,ASGLVGAGWKDTQY
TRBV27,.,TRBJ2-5,ASRPGAAQETQY
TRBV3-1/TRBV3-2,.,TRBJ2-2,ASSQPTGAGELF
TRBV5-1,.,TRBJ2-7,ASSPLGYEQY
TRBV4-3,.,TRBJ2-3,ASSQGVRGPGTDTQY
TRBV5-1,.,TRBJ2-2,ASGLGGTGELF
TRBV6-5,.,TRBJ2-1,ASRRTSGGYNEQF
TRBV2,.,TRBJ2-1,ASSGDNEQF
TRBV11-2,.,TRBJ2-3,ASSSRRAANLGDTQY
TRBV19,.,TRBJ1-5,ASRTVWHPESNQPQH
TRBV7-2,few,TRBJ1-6,ASSTRQGASSPLH